A selection of T cell receptor beta chains follows, all from one sample in a study of shared clonotypes between healthy human individuals. TCRdb's copy holds only in-frame clones and misses some; the assay was immunoSEQ multiplex PCR. The sample records a few million clones, about 94% being singletons. Sequenced material: naive CD8+ T cells from PBMCs. These receptors were collected from a man aged 18 to 30 in good health. Some clones in this sample may be carry-over from other donors' samples. The CDR3 runs from the conserved cysteine through the conserved F or W. The D gene is left open where the match is weak. Expanded clones get a size class; other rows say once, few or many, or leave the size out.

v_gene	d_gene	j_gene	abundance	CDR3nt	CDR3aa
TRBV27	TRBD1	TRBJ1-3	.	TGTGCCAGCATTGTACAGGGGACCTCTGGAAACACCATATATTTT	CASIVQGTSGNTIYF
TRBV4-1	TRBD1	TRBJ1-1	.	TGCGCCAGCAGCCTGGCGGGACAGGGTATCGGCACTGAAGCTTTCTTT	CASSLAGQGIGTEAFF
TRBV6-6	TRBD1	TRBJ1-1	.	TGTGCCAGCAGCCGGGGACAGGGATTGACTGAAGCTTTCTTT	CASSRGQGLTEAFF
TRBV11-2	.	TRBJ2-7	.	TGTGCCAGCAGTCACGGGCCTGGACGATACGAGCAGTACTTC	CASSHGPGRYEQYF
TRBV28	.	TRBJ2-7	.	TGTGCCAGCAGGGGGGACTGGAGCTCCTACGAGCAGTACTTC	CASRGDWSSYEQYF
TRBV10-3	.	TRBJ2-7	.	TGTGCCATCTCAGAACGGCCTGCCTACGAGCAGTACTTC	CAISERPAYEQYF
TRBV28	.	TRBJ1-2	.	TGTGCCAGCATGATGTCCCAGCGGGCTAACTATGGCTACACCTTC	CASMMSQRANYGYTF
TRBV9	TRBD1	TRBJ2-2	.	TGTGCCAGCAGCTTCCGGGACAGGGGGCTTGGTGCCGGGGAGCTGTTTTTT	CASSFRDRGLGAGELFF
TRBV5-4	.	TRBJ1-2	.	TGTGCCAGCAGCTTGGAATTGGAGGCTAACTATGGCTACACCTTC	CASSLELEANYGYTF
TRBV9	.	TRBJ2-3	once	TGTGCCAGCAGCCCAGTCCCAGGCGGGGCCACAGATACGCAGTATTTT	CASSPVPGGATDTQYF
TRBV28	.	TRBJ1-1	.	TGTGCCAGCAGTCCCCCCTCGGGCACTGAAGCTTTCTTT	CASSPPSGTEAFF
TRBV5-1	.	TRBJ2-1	.	TGCGCCAGCAGCTTCGGCGGGCTCAATGAGCAGTTCTTC	CASSFGGLNEQFF
TRBV27	TRBD1	TRBJ2-5	.	TGTGCCACCCAATCCTATTGGACAGGTCCCGAAGAGACCCAGTACTTC	CATQSYWTGPEETQYF
TRBV15	.	TRBJ1-5	.	TGTGCCACCAGCAGAGATCGGGGGACGGGGGGAAGTCAGCCCCAGCATTTT	CATSRDRGTGGSQPQHF
TRBV7-8	.	TRBJ2-5	.	TGTGCCAGCAGCGCCACGAGAGGAGTGAGCGAGACCCAGTACTTC	CASSATRGVSETQYF
TRBV27	TRBD2	TRBJ2-3	.	TGTGCCAGCAGGCCGAGGACTAGTCGAGATACGCAGTATTTT	CASRPRTSRDTQYF
TRBV7-9	TRBD2	TRBJ2-2	.	TGTGCCAGCAGCTTAGGGTGGACTAGCGGGAGTCAGAACACCGGGGAGCTGTTTTTT	CASSLGWTSGSQNTGELFF
TRBV5-6	TRBD1	TRBJ2-7	.	TGTGCCAGCAGCCAGGACAGGGAACTAACCTACGAGCAGTACTTC	CASSQDRELTYEQYF
TRBV5-8	TRBD1	TRBJ2-7	.	TGTGCCAGCAGCTTGGAGGGACAGGGCTACTACGAGCAGTACTTC	CASSLEGQGYYEQYF
TRBV28	TRBD1	TRBJ2-1	.	TGTGCCAGCACCCGGGACAGGGGCTACAATGAGCAGTTCTTC	CASTRDRGYNEQFF
TRBV4-1	TRBD1	TRBJ1-1	.	TGCGCCAGCAGCCAAGTGAGAAGGGGGCCGAACACTGAAGCTTTCTTT	CASSQVRRGPNTEAFF
TRBV4-3	.	TRBJ2-3	.	TGCGCCAGCAGCCAAGTGGGAAACACAGATACGCAGTATTTT	CASSQVGNTDTQYF
TRBV4-3	.	TRBJ1-1	.	TGCGCCAGCAGCCAATATCCTACAGGGAGGAACACTGAAGCTTTCTTT	CASSQYPTGRNTEAFF
TRBV9	TRBD1	TRBJ2-1	.	TGTGCCAGCAGCGTAGTAACAGGGGGGCCCCGAAATGAGCAGTTCTTC	CASSVVTGGPRNEQFF
TRBV27	.	TRBJ2-7	.	TGTGCCAGCAGTCCTCTTGTGGGAGGAGGGGAGCAGTACTTC	CASSPLVGGGEQYF
TRBV25-1	.	TRBJ1-3	.	TGTGCCAGCAGTGAATTAGGAGCCCCCAGCGTATATTTT	CASSELGAPSVYF
TRBV29-1	.	TRBJ2-2	once	TGCAGCGCCCGAGGAGGGACCAACACCGGGGAGCTGTTTTTT	CSARGGTNTGELFF
TRBV7-6	.	TRBJ2-5	.	TGTGCCAGCACAGAGGACCCATTCAAAGAGACCCAGTACTTC	CASTEDPFKETQYF
TRBV27	TRBD1	TRBJ1-1	once	TGTGCCAGCAGTCGCACAGGGGGCGAAAACGTGCCAGAAGCTTTCTTT	CASSRTGGENVPEAFF
TRBV5-1	TRBD2	TRBJ2-5	.	TGCGCCAGCAGCTTGGCCTTTGGTGGGAGGGGTCAAGAGACCCAGTACTTC	CASSLAFGGRGQETQYF
TRBV7-9	.	TRBJ2-5	.	TGTGCCAGCAGCCAGGGACGGACCCAAGAGACCCAGTACTTC	CASSQGRTQETQYF
TRBV5-1	.	TRBJ1-2	.	TGCGCCAGCAGCTTGGACCTGACTACCTATTCGGAGGGCTACACCTTC	CASSLDLTTYSEGYTF